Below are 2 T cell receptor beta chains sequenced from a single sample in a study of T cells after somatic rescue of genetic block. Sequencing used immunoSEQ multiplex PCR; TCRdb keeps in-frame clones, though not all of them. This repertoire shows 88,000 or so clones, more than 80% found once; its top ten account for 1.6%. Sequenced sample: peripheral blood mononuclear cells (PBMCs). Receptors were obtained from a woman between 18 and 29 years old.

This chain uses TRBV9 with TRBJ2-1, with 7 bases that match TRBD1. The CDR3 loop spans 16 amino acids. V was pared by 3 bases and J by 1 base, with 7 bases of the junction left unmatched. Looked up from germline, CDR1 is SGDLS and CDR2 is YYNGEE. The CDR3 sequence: CASSGRQGQSYNEQFF. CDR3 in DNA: TGTGCCAGCAGCGGCCGACAGGGACAATCCTACAATGAGCAGTTCTTC.

In DNA form, the CDR3 reads TGTGCCAGCAGCCTGGACAGGAGGGGAGAGCAGTTCTTC. Residues: CASSLDRRGEQFF. The chain employs TRBV5-6 and TRBJ2-1, with D possibly TRBD1 on 7 matching bases. The CDR3 contains 13 residues. V shed 4 bases and J shed 10 bases, with 15 bases lying between them. Germline values: CDR1 SGHDT, CDR2 YYEEEE.